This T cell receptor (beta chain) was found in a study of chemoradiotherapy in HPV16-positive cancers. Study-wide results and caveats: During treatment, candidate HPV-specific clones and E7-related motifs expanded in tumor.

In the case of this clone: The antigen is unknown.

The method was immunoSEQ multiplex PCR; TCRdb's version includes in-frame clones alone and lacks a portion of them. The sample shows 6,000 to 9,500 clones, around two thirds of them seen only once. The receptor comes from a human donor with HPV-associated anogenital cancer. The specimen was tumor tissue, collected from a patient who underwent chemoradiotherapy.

CDR3 protein: CASSSIQGYEQYF. The CDR3 region has the DNA TGTGCCAGCAGCTCGATTCAGGGATACGAGCAGTACTTC. The chain employs TRBV27 and TRBJ2-7, with D possibly matching TRBD1 (5 bases). Per the germline V gene, CDR1 is MNHEY and CDR2 is SMNVEV (reference sequence). V was shortened by 6 bases and J by 4 bases, with 13 bases between the two germline ends. The CDR3 has 13 amino acids.